A selection of T cell receptor beta chains follows, all from one sample in a study of CD8 T cells in Susac syndrome. TCRdb ran MiXCR on the immunoSEQ multiplex PCR reads and lists one entry per CDR3 protein. The top ten hold approximately 0.42% of the sample, which has 65,000 to 100,000 distinct CDR3 sequences, about 96% seen once. The sequenced sample consisted of CD8+ T cells from PBMCs. Receptors originate from a human donor with Susac syndrome. Both conserved end residues are part of each CDR3. D genes are given only for firm matches. Clone sizes are given selectively: once, few, many, or a class where the clone is expanded.

-,-,12,TRBV5-1,TRBJ2-7,CASRDTSYEQYF,TGCGCCAGCAGGGACACCTCCTACGAGCAGTACTTC
-,-,13,TRBV20-1,TRBJ1-5,CSVQDGSNQPQHF,TGCAGTGTCCAGGACGGTAGCAATCAGCCCCAGCATTTT
-,-,13,TRBV27,TRBJ2-1,CASSLRGHDEQFF,TGTGCCAGCAGTTTAAGGGGCCATGATGAGCAGTTCTTC
-,TRBD2,16,TRBV28,TRBJ2-3,CASSLRAGGHADTQYF,TGTGCCAGCAGTTTAAGAGCGGGAGGGCACGCAGATACGCAGTATTTT
once,-,14,TRBV24-1,TRBJ2-1,CATSDAEARLEQFF,TGTGCCACCAGTGATGCCGAGGCCAGACTCGAGCAGTTCTTC
-,TRBD1,13,TRBV20-1,TRBJ1-2,CSARDRKNYGYTF,TGCAGTGCTAGGGACAGGAAAAACTATGGCTACACCTTC
few,TRBD1,16,TRBV4-1,TRBJ2-5,CASSQDAGQGTSAQYF,TGCGCCAGCAGCCAAGATGCGGGACAGGGGACGAGTGCCCAGTACTTC
once,-,14,TRBV4-3,TRBJ1-1,CASSQDDQDTEAFF,TGCGCCAGCAGCCAAGATGATCAGGACACTGAAGCTTTCTTT
-,-,14,TRBV6-5,TRBJ1-5,CASSLAGGNQPQHF,TGTGCCAGCAGTTTGGCGGGAGGCAATCAGCCCCAGCATTTT
-,-,13,TRBV29-1,TRBJ1-2,CSVDHGAPYGYTF,TGCAGCGTTGATCACGGAGCCCCCTATGGCTACACCTTC
-,-,12,TRBV29-1,TRBJ1-5,CSVELNGPPQHF,TGCAGCGTTGAACTAAATGGACCCCCGCAGCATTTT
-,TRBD1,19,TRBV7-2,TRBJ1-1,CASSLARSGTGIGTTEAFF,TGTGCCAGCAGCTTAGCGCGGTCAGGGACAGGGATCGGAACCACTGAAGCTTTCTTT
-,-,13,TRBV11-2,TRBJ1-6,CASSPTGNSPLHF,TGTGCCAGCAGCCCGACGGGGAATTCACCCCTCCACTTT
-,-,12,TRBV27,TRBJ2-3,CASSSQRASQYF,TGTGCCAGCAGTTCGCAACGGGCGTCGCAGTATTTT
-,-,14,TRBV28,TRBJ2-3,CASSLSRVGDTQYF,TGTGCCAGCAGTTTAAGCAGGGTAGGAGATACGCAGTATTTT
few,-,11,TRBV6-5,TRBJ1-1,CASRTNTEAFF,TGTGCCAGTCGCACGAACACTGAAGCTTTCTTT
-,-,12,TRBV7-8,TRBJ2-1,CASISRTNEQFF,TGTGCCAGCATATCCAGGACTAATGAGCAGTTCTTC
-,-,14,TRBV6-5,TRBJ1-1,CASSYSQGWTEAFF,TGTGCCAGCAGTTACTCTCAGGGATGGACTGAAGCTTTCTTT
-,-,14,TRBV11-2,TRBJ2-2,CASSLGQSTGELFF,TGTGCCAGCAGCTTAGGACAGTCCACCGGGGAGCTGTTTTTT
-,-,14,TRBV20-1,TRBJ2-7,CSAGSAGTNYEQYF,TGCAGTGCTGGAAGTGCCGGGACCAACTACGAGCAGTACTTC
-,TRBD1,16,TRBV4-1,TRBJ1-4,CASSHVGTGGGEKLFF,TGCGCCAGCAGCCATGTAGGGACAGGGGGCGGTGAAAAACTGTTTTTT
-,-,14,TRBV9,TRBJ2-7,CASSVQGSSYEQYF,TGTGCCAGCAGCGTACAGGGCTCCTCTTACGAGCAGTACTTC
-,TRBD2,19,TRBV5-1,TRBJ2-1,CASSLGGTSGSLSYNEQFF,TGCGCCAGCAGCTTGGGGGGGACTAGCGGGAGCCTCTCCTACAATGAGCAGTTCTTC
-,TRBD1,15,TRBV9,TRBJ1-5,CASSGGTAHNQPQHF,TGTGCCAGCAGCGGAGGGACAGCACACAATCAGCCCCAGCATTTT
once,-,16,TRBV4-3,TRBJ2-7,CASSQVRQGHSYEQYF,TGCGCCAGCAGCCAAGTTAGGCAGGGGCACTCCTACGAGCAGTACTTC
-,TRBD1,13,TRBV29-1,TRBJ1-2,CSVPRQGNYGYTF,TGCAGCGTTCCTAGACAGGGGAACTATGGCTACACCTTC
-,-,16,TRBV7-6,TRBJ2-3,CASSSTTGVATDTQYF,TGTGCCAGCAGTTCCACCACTGGGGTAGCGACAGATACGCAGTATTTT
-,-,18,TRBV2,TRBJ2-5,CASSEVLMGDPGQETQYF,TGTGCCAGCAGTGAGGTTTTGATGGGGGATCCCGGTCAAGAGACCCAGTACTTC
-,TRBD1,15,TRBV3-1,TRBJ2-5,CASSQSWDSPRTQYF,TGTGCCAGCAGCCAATCATGGGACAGCCCCAGGACCCAGTACTTC
-,TRBD1,13,TRBV27,TRBJ1-5,CASRGQGRQPQHF,TGTGCCAGCAGGGGACAGGGGAGACAGCCCCAGCATTTT
-,TRBD2,14,TRBV3-1,TRBJ2-7,CASSLGLEDYEQYF,TGTGCCAGCAGCCTCGGACTAGAGGACTACGAGCAGTACTTC
once,TRBD1,14,TRBV20-1,TRBJ2-5,CSATRDREVETQYF,TGCAGTGCTACTCGGGACAGGGAGGTGGAGACCCAGTACTTC
-,-,15,TRBV12-3/TRBV12-4,TRBJ2-5,CASSRTASEVETQYF,TGTGCCAGCAGTAGGACAGCGTCCGAGGTGGAGACCCAGTACTTC
-,TRBD1,13,TRBV19,TRBJ2-7,CASSISTGAEQYF,TGTGCCAGTAGTATCTCGACAGGGGCCGAGCAGTACTTC
-,TRBD2,14,TRBV12-3/TRBV12-4,TRBJ2-7,CASSVAGSSYEQYF,TGTGCCAGCTCTGTAGCGGGAAGTTCCTACGAGCAGTACTTC
-,-,11,TRBV6-5,TRBJ1-1,CASSLEPEAFF,TGTGCCAGCAGTCTAGAGCCTGAAGCTTTCTTT
-,TRBD1,17,TRBV6-1,TRBJ2-5,CASSHSYPRDSQETQYF,TGTGCCAGCAGTCATTCTTACCCCCGGGACAGCCAAGAGACCCAGTACTTC
-,-,13,TRBV18,TRBJ1-1,CASSPVANTEAFF,TGTGCCAGCTCACCTGTCGCGAACACTGAAGCTTTCTTT
-,-,15,TRBV29-1,TRBJ2-3,CSDRSGLSRTDTQYF,TGCAGCGATAGGAGCGGACTTAGCCGCACAGATACGCAGTATTTT
once,-,14,TRBV28,TRBJ2-7,CASTPAGRSYEQYF,TGTGCCAGCACCCCGGCGGGGAGGTCGTACGAGCAGTACTTC
-,-,14,TRBV3-1,TRBJ2-1,CASSHGFRQHGQFF,TGTGCCAGCAGCCATGGATTTAGACAGCACGGGCAGTTCTTC
-,TRBD2,15,TRBV27,TRBJ2-1,CASSPGLVLLNEQFF,TGTGCCAGCAGTCCGGGACTAGTTCTCTTAAATGAGCAGTTCTTC
-,TRBD2,17,TRBV7-8,TRBJ2-3,CASSLFRAGGPTDTQYF,TGTGCCAGCAGCTTATTCCGGGCGGGAGGGCCCACAGATACGCAGTATTTT
once,-,13,TRBV6-2/TRBV6-3,TRBJ2-1,CATVEAGNNEQFF,TGTGCCACCGTGGAGGCAGGAAACAATGAGCAGTTCTTC
-,-,14,TRBV13,TRBJ2-1,CASSLRRIEDEQFF,TGTGCCAGCAGCCTACGGAGGATAGAGGATGAGCAGTTCTTC
-,TRBD1,14,TRBV5-1,TRBJ2-7,CASSLTGAAYEQYF,TGCGCCAGCAGCTTAACAGGGGCGGCCTACGAGCAGTACTTC
-,-,14,TRBV4-3,TRBJ2-1,CASSQATLPREQFF,TGCGCCAGCAGCCAGGCTACTCTCCCGAGGGAGCAGTTCTTC
-,-,15,TRBV7-7,TRBJ2-1,CASSRGQAGTNEQFF,TGTGCTAGCAGCCGTGGACAGGCGGGGACCAATGAGCAGTTCTTC
-,-,13,TRBV6-2/TRBV6-3,TRBJ1-5,CASSSALVQPQHF,TGTGCCAGCAGTTCAGCTCTCGTGCAGCCCCAGCATTTT
once,-,16,TRBV4-1,TRBJ2-5,CASSQWPTGEVETQYF,TGCGCCAGCAGCCAGTGGCCGACTGGGGAGGTGGAGACCCAGTACTTC
-,-,14,TRBV29-1,TRBJ2-2,CSVEGQGEAGELFF,TGCAGCGTTGAAGGGCAGGGTGAAGCCGGGGAGCTGTTTTTT
-,TRBD1,12,TRBV14,TRBJ1-1,CASSLGTVGAFF,TGTGCCAGCAGCCTTGGGACAGTAGGAGCTTTCTTT
-,-,16,TRBV28,TRBJ2-2,CASNLQHLGYTGELFF,TGTGCCAGCAACCTCCAGCATCTAGGCTACACCGGGGAGCTGTTTTTT
-,-,15,TRBV6-5,TRBJ2-2,CASSHDWAGGGELFF,TGTGCCAGCAGCCACGACTGGGCTGGAGGCGGGGAGCTGTTTTTT
-,TRBD2,17,TRBV3-1,TRBJ2-1,CASSHYSGGDPYNEQFF,TGTGCCAGCAGCCATTATAGCGGGGGGGACCCCTACAATGAGCAGTTCTTC